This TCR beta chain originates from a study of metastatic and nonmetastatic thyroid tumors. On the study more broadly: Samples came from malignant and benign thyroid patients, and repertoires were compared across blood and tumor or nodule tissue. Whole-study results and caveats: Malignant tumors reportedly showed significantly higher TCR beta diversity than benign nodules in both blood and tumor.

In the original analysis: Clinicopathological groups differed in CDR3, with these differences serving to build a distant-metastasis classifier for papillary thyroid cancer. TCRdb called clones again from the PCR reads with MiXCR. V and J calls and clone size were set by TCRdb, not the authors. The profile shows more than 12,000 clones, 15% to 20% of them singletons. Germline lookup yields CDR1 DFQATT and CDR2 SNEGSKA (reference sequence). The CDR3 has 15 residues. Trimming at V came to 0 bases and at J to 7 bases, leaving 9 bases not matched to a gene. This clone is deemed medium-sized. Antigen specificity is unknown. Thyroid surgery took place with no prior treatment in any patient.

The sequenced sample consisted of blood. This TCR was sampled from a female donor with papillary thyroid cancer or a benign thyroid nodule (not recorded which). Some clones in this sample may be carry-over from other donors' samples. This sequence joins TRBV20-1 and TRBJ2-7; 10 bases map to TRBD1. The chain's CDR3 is CSARDIRQGAGEQYF. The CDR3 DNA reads TGCAGTGCTAGAGACATAAGACAGGGGGCGGGAGAGCAGTACTTC.